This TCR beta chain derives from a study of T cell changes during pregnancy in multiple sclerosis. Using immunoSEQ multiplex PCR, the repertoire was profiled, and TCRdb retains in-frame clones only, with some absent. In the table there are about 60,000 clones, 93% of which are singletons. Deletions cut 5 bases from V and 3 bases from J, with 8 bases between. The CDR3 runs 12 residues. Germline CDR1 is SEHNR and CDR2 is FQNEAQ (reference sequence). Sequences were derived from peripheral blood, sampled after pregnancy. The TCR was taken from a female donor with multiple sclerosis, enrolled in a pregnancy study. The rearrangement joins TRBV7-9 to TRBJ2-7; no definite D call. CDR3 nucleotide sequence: TGTGCCAGCAGCCCTAAGAACTACGAGCAGTACTTC. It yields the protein CASSPKNYEQYF.